Shown below are 8 T cell receptor beta chains from a single sample sequenced in a study of human T cells and chemical hapten exposure. The sample's time point: patch test 1, 2 weeks after DPC sensitization. Regarding treatment: therapeutic diphenylcyclopropenone sensitization with weekly scalp DPC. Using its own MiXCR run on the RACE reads, TCRdb lists one record per CDR3 protein. Of around 150,000 distinct CDR3 sequences listed, around 13% are singletons. The sequences come from whole blood, collected in connection with sensitization to the hapten diphenylcyclopropenone (DPC). All receptors derive from a woman under 40 with alopecia areata. Some clones in this sample may be carry-over from other donors' samples.

The V call is TRBV6-5, the J call TRBJ2-7; D is undetermined. Germline values: CDR1 MNHEY, CDR2 SVGAGI. There are 14 residues in the CDR3. V gave up 0 bases and J gave up 0 bases, with 6 bases separating them. The CDR3: CASSYSGDSYEQYF. DNA for the CDR3: TGTGCCAGCAGTTACTCCGGCGACTCCTACGAGCAGTACTTC.

This clonotype was found many times. The chain combines TRBV3-1 with TRBJ2-3; D possibly corresponds to TRBD1 (6 bases). The CDR3 is made up of 11 amino acids. V was clipped by 5 bases and J by 10 bases, with 10 bases between them. CDR1 is LGHDT, CDR2 YNNKEL, per germline (reference sequence). CDR3 sequence: CASSIQGAQYF. CDR3 in DNA: TGTGCCAGCAGCATACAGGGCGCGCAGTATTTT.

There are a few counts of this clonotype. The rearrangement uses TRBV27 and TRBJ2-7; tentative D call: TRBD1 (6 bases). This CDR3 has 16 residues. The V and J ends lost 0 bases and 8 bases respectively, with 20 bases between them. CDR1 and CDR2 (germline): MNHEY, SMNVEV (reference sequence). CDR3 sequence: CASSLSTVSSGEQQYF. The CDR3 bases are TGTGCCAGCAGTTTATCCACAGTTTCCTCAGGGGAGCAGCAGTACTTC.

The chain links TRBV6-6 to TRBJ1-2; TRBD1 is a possible D gene (5 bases). Trimming pared 2 bases from V and 4 bases from J, leaving 11 bases between. This CDR3 is 14 amino acids long. The germline gives CDR1 MNHNY, CDR2 SVGAGI (reference sequence). The CDR3 loop reads CASSYGSGGYGYTF. The CDR3 DNA reads as TGTGCCAGCAGTTACGGGTCCGGGGGCTATGGCTACACCTTC.

This clonotype showed up many times. The gene calls are TRBV7-3 and TRBJ2-6; D unclear. From germline, CDR1 is SGHTA and CDR2 FQGTGA. Trimming left V 5 bases short and J 0 bases short, with 8 bases between. This CDR3 has 15 amino acids. In nucleotides, the CDR3 is TGTGCCAGCAGCCCCCAGAACTCTGGGGCCAACGTCCTGACTTTC. Translated, it gives CASSPQNSGANVLTF.

CDR3 loop: CASSQNPGQGGGNTIYF. CDR3 nucleotides: TGCGCCAGCAGCCAAAACCCTGGACAGGGGGGAGGAAACACCATATATTTT. The chain couples TRBV4-3 to TRBJ1-3; 10 bases match TRBD1. The junction had 8 bases not matched to a gene; V was cut back by 2 bases and J by 4 bases. The CDR3 length is 17 residues. The germline gives CDR1 LGHNA, CDR2 YSLEER.

The table lists this clonotype with a few counts. This chain connects TRBV6-5 to TRBJ1-1; 7 bases map to TRBD1. The CDR3 is made up of 15 amino acids. V was pared by 6 bases and J by 4 bases, with 11 bases of the junction left unmatched. Germline V CDR1 and CDR2: MNHEY, SVGAGI. The CDR3 DNA reads TGTGCCAGCAGCCAAGGGGGCGCGGGGGGCACTGAAGCTTTCTTT. Residues: CASSQGGAGGTEAFF.

The V gene is TRBV9, the J gene TRBJ2-2; D possibly corresponds to TRBD1 (5 bases). Per the germline V gene, CDR1 is SGDLS and CDR2 is YYNGEE. The CDR3 spans 17 residues. Trimming pared 0 bases from V and 3 bases from J, leaving 15 bases between. CDR3 sequence reads: CASSVEQGGRYTGELFF. The CDR3, as DNA: TGTGCCAGCAGCGTAGAGCAGGGTGGACGTTACACCGGGGAGCTGTTTTTT.